A single sample is the source of the 29 T cell receptor beta chains below, sequenced in a study of T cell repertoires in cytomegalovirus infection. In TCRdb, the reads were re-called with MiXCR into one record per CDR3 protein. This sample yields 100,000 to 150,000 distinct CDR3 sequences, of which approximately 9.2% are seen a single time; around 10% belongs to the top ten. The sequenced sample was PBMCs. These receptors came from a human donor in good health (CMV status not recorded). Some clones in this sample may be carry-over from other donors' samples.

J is TRBJ1-1 and V is TRBV20-1; TRBD1 agrees at 10 bases. V lost 2 bases to trimming and J lost 6 bases; unmatched junction nucleotides: 9. CDR1 and CDR2 (germline): DFQATT, SNEGSKA (reference sequence). The CDR3 has 15 amino acids. In nucleotides, the CDR3 is TGCAGTGCTAGATCCCGGGACAGGGGATTCGCTGAAGCTTTCTTT. Protein sequence: CSARSRDRGFAEAFF.

This clonotype turned up a few times. CDR3 region: CASSYGRGGELFF. The CDR3 region has the DNA TGTGCCAGCAGTTACGGGCGAGGCGGGGAGCTGTTTTTT. The chain combines TRBV27 with TRBJ2-2, with unresolved D. Between the trimmed V and J ends, which lost 4 bases and 7 bases, there was a span of 10 bases. In germline, CDR1 is MNHEY, CDR2 SMNVEV (reference sequence). The CDR3 covers 13 residues.

This clonotype occurred many times. The chain is built from TRBV7-2 and TRBJ2-7; maybe TRBD2 (7 bases). V lost 9 bases and J 6 bases, leaving 18 bases between the germline ends. The CDR3 length is 13 residues. Germline V gene lookup returns CDR1 SGHTA and CDR2 FQGNSA. The CDR3 DNA follows: TGTGCCAGACCACGGGGGGCTCGAGGCGAGCAGTACTTC. This gives the protein CARPRGARGEQYF.

This clonotype was counted ten times or more. The chain uses TRBV29-1 and TRBJ2-3; TRBD2 might be the D (6 bases). V was trimmed by 1 base and J by 2 bases, leaving 13 bases between them. Germline assignment: CDR1 SQVTM and CDR2 ANQGSEA. The CDR3 runs 15 residues. In DNA, the CDR3 is TGCAGCGTTGAAGTCCTGGAGGGGTACACAGATACGCAGTATTTT. Residues: CSVEVLEGYTDTQYF.

This clonotype was counted at least ten times. The chain joins TRBV7-3 to TRBJ2-3; 8 nucleotides line up with TRBD2. From germline, CDR1 is SGHTA and CDR2 FQGTGA. There are 17 residues in the CDR3. Trimming removed 5 bases from V and 4 bases from J; junction bases left unmatched: 14. The CDR3 here is CASSRTPGGATADTQYF. CDR3 sequence (DNA): TGTGCCAGCAGCAGAACGCCCGGGGGGGCAACCGCAGATACGCAGTATTTT.

This clonotype was picked up many times. The CDR3 spells CASSLPPGQGYGYTF. In nucleotides, the CDR3 is TGTGCCAGCAGCCTACCCCCGGGACAGGGATACGGCTACACCTTC. V usage is TRBV7-2 and J usage is TRBJ1-2; the match to TRBD1 covers 9 bases. The CDR3 totals 15 residues. Germline assignment: CDR1 SGHTA and CDR2 FQGNSA. Trimming cost V 5 bases and J 8 bases; bases outside gene matches: 12.

Ten or more counts support this clonotype. The chain couples TRBV7-2 to TRBJ1-1, with 9 bases fitting TRBD1. CDR1 is SGHTA, CDR2 FQGNSA, per germline. V lost 1 base and J lost 5; bases outside the gene matches: 2. The CDR3 loop spans 14 amino acids. The CDR3: CASSLDRGQTEAFF. Written as DNA, the CDR3 is TGTGCCAGCAGCTTAGACAGGGGGCAGACTGAAGCTTTCTTT.

This clonotype was seen ten or more times. The J gene is TRBJ2-1, the V gene TRBV2; D may correspond to TRBD1 or TRBD2 (6 bases each). Germline CDR1 SNHLY, CDR2 FYNNEI. The V end lost 2 bases, the J end lost 0 bases, and 11 bases lay between the germline ends. The length of the CDR3 is 16 residues. Here the CDR3 DNA reads TGTGCCAGCAGTGAAAGGGGGGCGAGCTCCTACAATGAGCAGTTCTTC. As protein: CASSERGASSYNEQFF. Combining the CDR3 with reference TRBV2 and TRBJ2-1 gives the whole variable domain EPEVTQTPSHQVTQMGQEVILRCVPISNHLYFYWYRQILGQKVEFLVSFYNNEISEKSEIFDDQFSVERPDGSNFTLKIRSTKLEDSAMYFCASSERGASSYNEQFFGPGTRLTVL.

The chain links TRBV7-2 to TRBJ1-2, with D maybe TRBD1 (5 bases). Looked up from germline, CDR1 is SGHTA and CDR2 is FQGNSA. Trimming removed 1 base from V and 3 bases from J, with 9 bases in between. The CDR3 contains 14 residues. CDR3 amino acids: CASSLEQDHYGYTF. The DNA of the CDR3 is TGTGCCAGCAGCTTAGAACAGGACCACTATGGCTACACCTTC.

This clonotype was counted at least ten times. V gene TRBV27 combines with J gene TRBJ1-4; TRBD1 is a possible D gene (5 bases). The germline CDR1 and CDR2 sequences are MNHEY and SMNVEV (reference sequence). V lost 10 bases, J lost 0 bases, and 30 bases lay in between. CDR3 length: 20 amino acids. CDR3 sequence: CATDIRPSGGKIATNEKLFF. The CDR3 bases are TGTGCCACCGACATCCGGCCGAGCGGGGGAAAGATAGCAACTAATGAAAAACTGTTTTTT.

This clonotype has just a few counts. J is TRBJ1-3 and V is TRBV12-3 or TRBV12-4, with D perhaps TRBD1 (5 bases). Trimming removed 8 bases from V and 0 bases from J, with 23 bases in between. This CDR3 comprises 18 residues. The CDR3: CASGRTSLGGYSGNTIYF. The CDR3 DNA follows: TGTGCCAGCGGAAGGACTTCCCTCGGGGGATACTCTGGAAACACCATATATTTT.

In the case of this clonotype: This may stem from a read error, because a much larger clone lies one nucleotide away. V gene TRBV18 combines with J gene TRBJ2-1, with D tentatively TRBD1 (6 bases). The CDR3 spans 14 residues. From germline, CDR1 is KGHSH and CDR2 LQKENI. In nucleotides, the CDR3 is TGTGACAGCTCTCTTTCGGACAGAAACAATGAGCAGTTCTTC. Its protein is CDSSLSDRNNEQFF.

This clonotype was found many times. The chain recombines TRBV20-1 with TRBJ1-1; possibly TRBD1 for D (5 bases). Looked up from germline, CDR1 is DFQATT and CDR2 is SNEGSKA (reference sequence). V was cut by 3 bases and J by 1 base, with 18 bases left in between. The CDR3 has 16 residues. CDR3 sequence: CSASKDTKVGNTEAFF. CDR3 coding DNA: TGCAGTGCTAGTAAGGACACCAAAGTGGGGAACACTGAAGCTTTCTTT.

This clonotype was observed many times. This rearrangement joins TRBV15 to TRBJ1-4, with 7 positions matching TRBD1. This CDR3 has 14 amino acids. From germline, CDR1 is LNHNV and CDR2 YYDKDF (reference sequence). V was clipped by 3 bases and J by 7 bases; unmatched bases: 5. The CDR3 nucleotides are TGTGCCACCAGCAGTAGACAGGGTGCTGAAAAACTGTTTTTT. Its protein is CATSSRQGAEKLFF.

The chain combines TRBV29-1 with TRBJ2-3, with D maybe TRBD1 (6 bases). CDR3 size: 13 residues. Trimming took 8 bases from V and 1 from J, leaving 13 bases between them. Per germline, CDR1 SQVTM and CDR2 ANQGSEA. The CDR3 spells CSHTRGGTDTQYF. The CDR3 DNA sequence: TGCAGCCACACCAGGGGAGGCACAGATACGCAGTATTTT.

This clonotype was observed at least ten times. The chain has TRBV12-3 or TRBV12-4 and TRBJ2-5, with D possibly being TRBD1 or TRBD2 (6 bases each). V gave up 6 bases and J gave up 4 bases, with 18 bases separating them. This CDR3 is 15 amino acids long. The CDR3 reads CASSLRGEARETQYF. The CDR3 DNA is TGTGCCAGCAGCCTTAGGGGGGAGGCGAGAGAGACCCAGTACTTC.

This clonotype appeared a few times. The V gene is TRBV20-1, the J gene TRBJ2-1, with 8 nucleotides matching TRBD2. CDR1 is DFQATT, CDR2 SNEGSKA, per germline (reference sequence). The trim removed 1 base at V and 8 bases at J, leaving 13 bases unmatched. The CDR3 contains 16 residues. Here the CDR3 reads CSARATGAGGLDEQFF. The DNA of the CDR3 is TGCAGTGCTAGAGCCACTGGGGCGGGGGGCTTAGATGAGCAGTTCTTC.

Regarding this clonotype: A much larger clone is a single base away; this may be a read error. The J gene is TRBJ1-5, the V gene TRBV12-3 or TRBV12-4; D remains ambiguous. The CDR3 length is 13 residues. V was cut by 8 bases and J by 1 base, with 9 bases left in between. The chain's CDR3 is CASGVRSNQPQHF. The DNA of the CDR3 is TGTGCCAGCGGGGTAAGGAGCAATCAGCCCCAGCATTTT.

This clonotype showed up many times. CDR3 bases: TGTGCCAGCAGCTTATGGGGGGGTGAAGCTTTCTTT. Translated: CASSLWGGEAFF. The genes are TRBV7-9 and TRBJ1-1; a weak D match, TRBD1 (5 bases). V was trimmed by 2 bases and J by 7 bases, leaving 8 bases between them. The CDR3 is 12 residues long. CDR1 SEHNR and CDR2 FQNEAQ come from the germline V gene (reference sequence).

This clonotype was found many times. J is TRBJ1-2 and V is TRBV28; 9 positions match TRBD1. J gave up 5 bases and V 7 bases, and 11 bases lay outside the gene matches. The CDR3 runs 15 residues. Germline loops: CDR1 MDHEN, CDR2 SYDVKM. This CDR3 is CASKRTGVKMYGYTF. CDR3 nucleotides: TGTGCCAGCAAACGGACAGGGGTAAAAATGTATGGCTACACCTTC.

This clonotype was found a few times. The rearrangement uses TRBV14 and TRBJ2-3, with 12 nucleotides matching TRBD1. The ends lost 9 bases at V and 4 bases at J; junction bases unmatched: 8. The V gene's germline CDR1 is SGHDN and CDR2 FVKESK. The CDR3 length is 15 residues. CDR3 amino acids: CARYRDRGLPDTQYF. As DNA, the CDR3 is TGTGCCAGATACCGGGACAGGGGGCTTCCAGATACGCAGTATTTT.

The V gene is TRBV5-4, the J gene TRBJ2-1; possibly TRBD1 or TRBD2 for D (5 bases each). The CDR3 has 13 residues. Germline CDR1 SGHNT, CDR2 YYREEE (reference sequence). V was shortened by 10 bases and J by 5 bases, with 16 bases between the two germline ends. CDR3 protein: CAGGISPDNEQFF. The CDR3 DNA sequence: TGTGCCGGGGGAATCTCCCCGGACAATGAGCAGTTCTTC.

This clonotype occurred many times. This chain uses TRBV12-3 or TRBV12-4 with TRBJ1-2; D perhaps matches TRBD1 (6 bases). V shed 6 bases and J shed 6 bases, with 14 bases lying between them. The CDR3 consists of 13 residues. The CDR3 sequence is CASRFSDRDGYTF. The CDR3 nucleotides read TGTGCCAGCAGGTTTTCGGACAGAGATGGCTACACCTTC.

This clonotype was seen at least ten times. The chain links TRBV28 to TRBJ2-3; possibly TRBD1 or TRBD2 for D (5 bases each). The CDR3 runs 15 residues. CDR1 MDHEN and CDR2 SYDVKM come from the germline V gene. V lost 3 bases and J 0 bases, leaving 10 bases between the germline ends. CDR3 in amino acids: CASSLVGPSTDTQYF. In nucleotides, the CDR3 is TGTGCCAGCAGTTTGGTGGGACCAAGCACAGATACGCAGTATTTT.

The rearrangement uses TRBV6-1 and TRBJ2-7; D gene unclear. This CDR3 region has 13 residues. The ends were cut back, 7 bases at V and 2 bases at J, with 12 bases in the middle. The germline V gene encodes CDR1 MNHNS and CDR2 SASEGT. CDR3 protein: CASKKAEAYEQYF. The CDR3 DNA follows: TGTGCCAGCAAAAAAGCAGAAGCCTACGAGCAGTACTTC.

This clonotype has a count of ten or more. The chain's CDR3 is CASSPKGISGANVLTF. CDR3 in DNA: TGTGCCAGCTCGCCGAAGGGGATCTCTGGGGCCAACGTCCTGACTTTC. The chain joins TRBV7-9 to TRBJ2-6; tentatively, D is TRBD1 (5 bases). This CDR3 has 16 residues. Germline CDR1 reads SEHNR; CDR2 reads FQNEAQ (reference sequence). With 8 bases removed from V and 0 bases from J, the gap between germline ends came to 14 bases.

This clonotype has a count of ten or more. V usage is TRBV4-1 and J usage is TRBJ1-6; D uncertain. Germline V gene sequence: CDR1 MGHRA, CDR2 YSYEKL. With 1 base removed from V and 0 bases from J, the gap between germline ends came to 4 bases. CDR3 length: 15 residues. CDR3 sequence reads: CASSQGLSYNSPLHF. CDR3 nucleotides: TGCGCCAGCAGCCAAGGTCTCTCCTATAATTCACCCCTCCACTTT.

This clonotype was observed a few times. The chain has TRBV5-1 and TRBJ1-1; 9 bases align to TRBD1. Per the germline V gene, CDR1 is SGHRS and CDR2 is YFSETQ. V lost 4 bases, J lost 12 bases, and 10 bases stayed unmatched. This CDR3 contains 13 residues. The CDR3 loop is CASSQGTGQFTFF. CDR3 bases: TGCGCCAGCAGCCAAGGGACAGGGCAGTTTACTTTCTTT.

The rearrangement joins TRBV6-5 to TRBJ1-6; 10 bases align to TRBD1. The CDR3 loop spans 14 amino acids. The germline CDR1 and CDR2 sequences are MNHEY and SVGAGI. Germline trimming cut 6 bases from V and 9 bases from J; bases unmatched to any gene: 5. The CDR3 DNA sequence: TGTGCCAGCAGGAAGGGACAGGGGACTTCACCCCTCCACTTT. It translates to CASRKGQGTSPLHF.